This TCR beta chain is from a study of human T cells and chemical hapten exposure. Overall study results and limits: Sensitizing with DPC caused no change in TCRs above 1 in 1000 frequency.

Notes on this clonotype: What it binds is unknown.

TCRdb called the RACE reads again in MiXCR, with one record for every CDR3 protein. The sample contains roughly 100,000 distinct CDR3 sequences, roughly 12% of which appear only once. Regarding time point: pre-sensitization, week 0. Regarding treatment: therapeutic diphenylcyclopropenone sensitization with weekly scalp DPC. In every case, blood was obtained before the patch test was applied. Total RNA extraction was carried out from unfractionated whole blood. The clonotype comes from a woman in her fifties or sixties with alopecia areata. Some clones in this sample may be carry-over from other donors' samples. Material: whole blood, obtained in connection with sensitization to the hapten diphenylcyclopropenone (DPC).

CDR3 sequence: CSVEWGSGYEQYF. The CDR3 nucleotides are TGCAGCGTTGAATGGGGAAGTGGCTACGAGCAGTACTTC. The rearrangement uses TRBV29-1 and TRBJ2-7; D not certain. This CDR3 spans 13 amino acids. Germline CDR1 is SQVTM and CDR2 is ANQGSEA. Trimming removed 2 bases from V and 3 bases from J, with 11 bases in between.